The next 22 T cell receptor beta chains were all read from a single sample in a study of OX40 agonist ivuxolimab in advanced cancers. Using immunoSEQ multiplex PCR, the repertoire was profiled, and TCRdb retains in-frame clones only, with some absent. The sample contains some 79,000 clones, 92% of which appear only once. The specimen was CD4+ or CD8+ T cells sorted from blood, collected in a trial of the OX40 agonist ivuxolimab. Receptor source: an adult with an advanced solid tumor such as melanoma, head and neck, liver or kidney cancer.

Here the CDR3 reads CASTPRSGSYEQYF. The CDR3 DNA follows: TGTGCCAGCACCCCGCGGAGCGGCTCCTACGAGCAGTACTTC. This sequence joins TRBV7-8 and TRBJ2-7, with D tentatively TRBD2 (5 bases). The CDR3 is 14 amino acids. Germline V gives CDR1 SGHVS, CDR2 FQNEAQ. The ends were cut back, 7 bases at V and 0 bases at J, with 13 bases in the middle.

This chain links TRBV6-5 with TRBJ1-1; D gene ambiguous. The germline V gene encodes CDR1 MNHEY and CDR2 SVGAGI. The germline V and J ends were trimmed by 0 bases and 1 base, with 9 bases remaining between them. The CDR3 consists of 15 residues. CDR3 region: CASSYSQGKNTEAFF. The CDR3 DNA reads as TGTGCCAGCAGTTACTCACAAGGGAAGAACACTGAAGCTTTCTTT.

The chain uses TRBV5-1 and TRBJ2-1; 10 nucleotides align to TRBD2. The CDR3 is made up of 15 amino acids. Germline V gene lookup returns CDR1 SGHRS and CDR2 YFSETQ. Losses at the gene ends were 3 bases for V and 6 bases for J; bases not matched to a gene: 6. The DNA for the CDR3 is TGCGCCAGCAGCTCTAGCGGGAGCCGAGGCAATGAGCAGTTCTTC. Residues: CASSSSGSRGNEQFF.

This chain uses TRBV4-3 with TRBJ2-7; 11 nucleotides align to TRBD2. The CDR3 has 15 amino acids. Germline CDR1 is LGHNA and CDR2 is YSLEER. J lost 4 bases, V lost 0 bases, and 2 bases had no gene match. The chain's CDR3 is CASSQDASGRYEQYF. The CDR3 region has the DNA TGCGCCAGCAGCCAAGATGCTAGCGGGAGGTACGAGCAGTACTTC.

This clone was recorded only once. The chain recombines TRBV6-1 with TRBJ1-5, with D perhaps matching TRBD1 (5 bases). V gave up 4 bases and J gave up 4 bases, with 17 bases separating them. CDR3 length: 16 residues. Germline V CDR1 and CDR2: MNHNS, SASEGT. CDR3 nucleotide sequence: TGTGCCAGCAGTGTACGATCGGGGCGGGGAAATCAGCCCCAGCATTTT. It specifies CASSVRSGRGNQPQHF.

The V gene is TRBV19, the J gene TRBJ1-1; D gene ambiguous. This CDR3 has 11 residues. V was clipped by 7 bases and J by 0 bases, with 3 bases between them. Germline lookup yields CDR1 LNHDA and CDR2 SQIVND (reference sequence). DNA for the CDR3: TGTGCCAGTACTGTGAACACTGAAGCTTTCTTT. It encodes CASTVNTEAFF.

This clone was recorded only once. V usage is TRBV11-2 and J usage is TRBJ1-5, with D possibly matching TRBD1 (5 bases). Per germline, CDR1 SGHAT and CDR2 FQNNGV. The CDR3 totals 13 residues. The V and J ends lost 6 bases and 5 bases respectively, with 11 bases between them. The CDR3 is CASSSQGDQPQHF. DNA of the CDR3: TGTGCCAGCAGTAGCCAGGGTGATCAGCCCCAGCATTTT.

V and J are TRBV30 and TRBJ2-7; 8 positions agree with TRBD1. Germline-derived CDR1 and CDR2 are GTSNPN and SVGIG (reference sequence). This CDR3 region has 12 residues. Unmatched junction bases numbered 3, after V lost 2 bases and J lost 6 bases. The CDR3 reads CAWSITGGEQYF. CDR3 nucleotides: TGTGCCTGGAGTATCACAGGGGGCGAGCAGTACTTC.

The genes are TRBV5-1 and TRBJ1-2, with a weak D call TRBD1 (5 bases). Trimming took 4 bases from V and 10 from J, leaving 20 bases between them. Germline CDR1 is SGHRS and CDR2 is YFSETQ. The CDR3 is made up of 14 amino acids. For the CDR3, the DNA is TGCGCCAGCAGCCCTGGTGGAGGGGACCTAGTCTACACCTTC. Its protein product is CASSPGGGDLVYTF.

This clone was seen only once. The chain carries TRBV7-9 and TRBJ1-3; D possibly corresponds to TRBD1 (5 bases). This CDR3 comprises 12 residues. The germline V gene has CDR1 SEHNR and CDR2 FQNEAQ (reference sequence). Trimming pared 8 bases from V and 3 bases from J, leaving 8 bases between. For the CDR3, the DNA is TGTGCCAGCCGGCAGGGTGGAAACACCATATATTTT. It specifies CASRQGGNTIYF. Variable domain in full (rest from reference TRBV7-9 and TRBJ1-3): DTGVSQNPRHKITKRGQNVTFRCDPISEHNRLYWYRQTLGQGPEFLTYFQNEAQLEKSRLLSDRFSAERPKGSFSTLEIQRTEQGDSAMYLCASRQGGNTIYFGEGSWLTVV.

The chain has TRBV29-1 and TRBJ2-7, with TRBD1 matching 7 bases. V dropped 7 bases and J dropped 5; count of bases not matched to a gene: 8. The germline gives CDR1 SQVTM, CDR2 ANQGSEA. The CDR3 is 12 amino acids. CDR3 coding DNA: TGCAGCGCTGCACTTGACAGGGACGAGCAGTACTTC. This codes for CSAALDRDEQYF.

The table lists this clone with a few counts. This rearrangement joins TRBV7-8 to TRBJ1-1; no reliable D call. The CDR3 is made up of 13 amino acids. Trimming took 4 bases from V and 1 from J, leaving 7 bases between them. Per the germline V gene, CDR1 is SGHVS and CDR2 is FQNEAQ. DNA for the CDR3: TGTGCCAGCAGCTATACTCCGAACACTGAAGCTTTCTTT. This codes for CASSYTPNTEAFF. The full variable domain, completed using reference TRBV7-8 and TRBJ1-1, is GAGVSQSPRYKVAKRGQDVALRCDPISGHVSLFWYQQALGQGPEFLTYFQNEAQLDKSGLPSDRFFAERPEGSVSTLKIQRTQQEDSAVYLCASSYTPNTEAFFGQGTRLTVV.

The CDR3 DNA reads as TGTGCCAGCAGCTTGGAGGGAGGGGCCAACGTCCTGACTTTC. It codes for CASSLEGGANVLTF. The V call is TRBV5-5, the J call TRBJ2-6; D is unclear. The CDR3 spans 14 residues. V shed 0 bases and J shed 4 bases, with 5 bases lying between them. The germline CDR1 and CDR2 sequences are SGHKS and YYEKEE (reference sequence).

V usage is TRBV5-6 and J usage is TRBJ2-7, with 7 bases lining up with TRBD2. CDR1 and CDR2 (germline): SGHDT, YYEEEE. The V gene end was trimmed by 1 base and the J gene end by 2 bases; junction bases not matched to a gene: 6. The CDR3 length is 15 residues. The CDR3 region is CASSLSGGSPYEQYF. In nucleotides, the CDR3 is TGTGCCAGCAGCTTGAGTGGCGGGAGCCCCTACGAGCAGTACTTC.

The chain recombines TRBV29-1 with TRBJ2-5; unclear D gene. The CDR3 sequence is 11 residues long. Germline values: CDR1 SQVTM, CDR2 ANQGSEA. With 6 bases removed from V and 5 bases from J, the gap between germline ends came to 10 bases. CDR3 coding DNA: TGCAGCGTGCTAATGGGCGAGACCCAGTACTTC. This codes for CSVLMGETQYF.

The CDR3 nucleotides are TGTGCCAGCAGGACGGGACAGGGCACCGGGGAGCTGTTTTTT. This sequence encodes CASRTGQGTGELFF. This chain uses TRBV6-5 with TRBJ2-2; 9 bases align to TRBD1. Trimming removed 6 bases from V and 4 bases from J; junction bases left unmatched: 3. Looked up from germline, CDR1 is MNHEY and CDR2 is SVGAGI. The CDR3 extends over 14 amino acids.

The V gene is TRBV30, the J gene TRBJ1-2; possible D gene TRBD1, 5 bases. V shed 4 bases and J shed 4 bases, with 13 bases lying between them. The CDR3 length is 13 residues. Germline V gene sequence: CDR1 GTSNPN, CDR2 SVGIG (reference sequence). CDR3 DNA sequence: TGTGCCTGGACTGGGGGTAGGAGCTATGGCTACACCTTC. It specifies CAWTGGRSYGYTF.

V is TRBV6-5 and J is TRBJ2-1; 9 nucleotides line up with TRBD2. CDR3 length: 14 residues. With V trimmed by 6 bases and J by 5 bases, 5 bases remained unmatched. Germline-derived CDR1 and CDR2 are MNHEY and SVGAGI. The CDR3 DNA follows: TGTGCCAGCAGGGGACTAGCCCGTAACAATGAGCAGTTCTTC. Translated: CASRGLARNNEQFF.

The CDR3 spells CAIGAGGITEAFF. CDR3 nucleotides: TGTGCCATCGGGGCAGGGGGGATCACTGAAGCTTTCTTT. J is TRBJ1-1 and V is TRBV10-3; 7 bases match TRBD1. CDR3 length: 13 residues. CDR1 is ENHRY, CDR2 SYGVKD, per germline. The V segment lost 8 bases and the J segment 4 bases; nucleotides outside the gene matches: 7.

The chain employs TRBV7-2 and TRBJ1-2, with no clear D. CDR1 and CDR2 from the germline V gene are SGHTA and FQGNSA. The CDR3 covers 14 residues. V lost 1 base and J lost 6, with 12 bases in between. The CDR3 DNA sequence: TGTGCCAGCAGCTTAGGCGAGTGGGGAAATGGCTACACCTTC. Translating gives CASSLGEWGNGYTF.

This clone occurred once. This chain joins TRBV19 and TRBJ2-5, with 7 nucleotides matching TRBD1. The V and J ends lost 5 bases and 4 bases, in that order; junction bases with no gene match: 10. Germline assignment: CDR1 LNHDA and CDR2 SQIVND (reference sequence). CDR3 length: 15 amino acids. CDR3 DNA: TGTGCCAGTAGTCCCTACAGGGGCAGGGGAGAGACCCAGTACTTC. It specifies CASSPYRGRGETQYF.

The chain carries TRBV5-6 and TRBJ1-1, with 7 bases lining up with TRBD1. CDR1 is SGHDT, CDR2 YYEEEE, per germline. V shed 3 bases and J 1 base; nucleotides not matched to a gene: 6. The CDR3 extends over 15 amino acids. The CDR3 DNA sequence: TGTGCCAGCAGCTCCCTCCGGACAGGGAACACTGAAGCTTTCTTT. This gives the protein CASSSLRTGNTEAFF.